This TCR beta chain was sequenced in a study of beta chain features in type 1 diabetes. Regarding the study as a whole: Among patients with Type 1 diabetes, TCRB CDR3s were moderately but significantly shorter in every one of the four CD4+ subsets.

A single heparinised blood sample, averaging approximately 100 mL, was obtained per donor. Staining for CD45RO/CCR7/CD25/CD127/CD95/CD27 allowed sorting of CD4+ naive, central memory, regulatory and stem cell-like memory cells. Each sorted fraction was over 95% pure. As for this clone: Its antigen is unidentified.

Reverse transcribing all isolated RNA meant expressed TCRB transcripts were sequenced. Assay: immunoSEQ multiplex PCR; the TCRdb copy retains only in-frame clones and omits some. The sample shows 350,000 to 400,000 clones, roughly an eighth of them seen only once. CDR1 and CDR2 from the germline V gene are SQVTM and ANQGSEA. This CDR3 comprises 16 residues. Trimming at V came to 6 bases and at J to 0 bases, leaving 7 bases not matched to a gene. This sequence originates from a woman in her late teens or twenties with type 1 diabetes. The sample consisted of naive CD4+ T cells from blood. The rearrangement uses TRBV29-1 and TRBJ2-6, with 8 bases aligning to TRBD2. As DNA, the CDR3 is TGCAGCGTCCGGGGGGGGTCCCGCTCTGGGGCCAACGTCCTGACTTTC. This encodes CSVRGGSRSGANVLTF.